The entry below describes one TCR beta chain. This sample was taken from a study of blood T cell repertoires in COVID-19. TCRdb's table, derived via immunoSEQ multiplex PCR, lists solely in-frame clones and lacks some. The table lists 100,000 to 120,000 clones, around 85% of them singletons, with more than 5% in the top ten. V was clipped by 3 bases and J by 3 bases; unmatched bases: 6. The germline V gene has CDR1 GTSNPN and CDR2 SVGIG (reference sequence). This CDR3 has 15 amino acids. The source is a woman in her sixties or seventies with COVID-19, enrolled during active disease. The chain joins TRBV30 to TRBJ1-5; 9 bases match TRBD1. Sequencing was carried out using peripheral blood. The CDR3 DNA reads as TGTGCCTGGAGACCTGGACAGGGGTACAATCAGCCCCAGCATTTT. Protein sequence: CAWRPGQGYNQPQHF.